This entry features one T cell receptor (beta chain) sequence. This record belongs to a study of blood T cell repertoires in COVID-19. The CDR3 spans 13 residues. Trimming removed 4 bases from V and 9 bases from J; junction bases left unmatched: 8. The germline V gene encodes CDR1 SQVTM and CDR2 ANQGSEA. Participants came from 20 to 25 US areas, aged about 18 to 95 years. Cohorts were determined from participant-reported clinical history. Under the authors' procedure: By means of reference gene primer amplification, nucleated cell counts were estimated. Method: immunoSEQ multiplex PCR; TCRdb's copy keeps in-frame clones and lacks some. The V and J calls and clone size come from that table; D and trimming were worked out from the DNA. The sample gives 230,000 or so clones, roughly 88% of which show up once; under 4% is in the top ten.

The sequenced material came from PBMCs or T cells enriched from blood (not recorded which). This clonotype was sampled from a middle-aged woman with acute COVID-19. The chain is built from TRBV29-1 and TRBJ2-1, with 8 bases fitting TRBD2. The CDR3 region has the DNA TGCAGCGTTGTCATCTCGGGGGGGAGTGAGCAGTTCTTC. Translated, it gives CSVVISGGSEQFF.